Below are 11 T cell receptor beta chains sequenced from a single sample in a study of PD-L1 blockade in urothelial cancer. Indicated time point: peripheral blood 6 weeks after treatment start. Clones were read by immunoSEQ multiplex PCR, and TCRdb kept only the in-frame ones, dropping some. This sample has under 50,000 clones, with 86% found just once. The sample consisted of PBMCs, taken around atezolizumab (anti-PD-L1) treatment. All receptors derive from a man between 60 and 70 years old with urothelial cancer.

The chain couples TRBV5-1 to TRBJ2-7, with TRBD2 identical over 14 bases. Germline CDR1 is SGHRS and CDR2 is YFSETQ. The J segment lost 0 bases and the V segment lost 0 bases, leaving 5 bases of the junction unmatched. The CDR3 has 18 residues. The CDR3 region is CASSLGLAGGKSSYEQYF. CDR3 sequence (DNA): TGCGCCAGCAGCTTGGGACTAGCGGGAGGGAAGAGCTCCTACGAGCAGTACTTC.

CDR3 loop: CASSKPRRPETQYF. The CDR3 nucleotides read TGTGCCAGCAGTAAACCTAGGCGCCCCGAGACCCAGTACTTC. J is TRBJ2-5 and V is TRBV27, with unresolved D. The V end lost 5 bases, the J end lost 5 bases, and 15 bases lay between the germline ends. The CDR3 length is 14 residues. The germline V gene has CDR1 MNHEY and CDR2 SMNVEV (reference sequence).

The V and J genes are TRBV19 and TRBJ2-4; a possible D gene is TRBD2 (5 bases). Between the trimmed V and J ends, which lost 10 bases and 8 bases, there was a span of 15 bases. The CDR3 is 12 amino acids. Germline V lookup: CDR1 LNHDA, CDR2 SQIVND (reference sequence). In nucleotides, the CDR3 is TGTGCCACCTGGAGGAGTCAGGACATTCAGTACTTC. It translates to CATWRSQDIQYF.

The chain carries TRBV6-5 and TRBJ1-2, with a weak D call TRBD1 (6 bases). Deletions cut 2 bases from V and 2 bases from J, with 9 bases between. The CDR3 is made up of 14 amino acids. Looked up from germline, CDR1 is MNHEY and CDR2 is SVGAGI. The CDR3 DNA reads TGTGCCAGCAGTTACACCGGACAGAACTATGGCTACACCTTC. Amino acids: CASSYTGQNYGYTF.

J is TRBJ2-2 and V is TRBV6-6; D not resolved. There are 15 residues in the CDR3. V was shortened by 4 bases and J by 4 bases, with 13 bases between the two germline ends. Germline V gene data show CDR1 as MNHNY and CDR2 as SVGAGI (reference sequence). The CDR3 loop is CASSSSRSATGELFF. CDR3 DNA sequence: TGTGCCAGCAGTTCGAGCAGGTCCGCCACCGGGGAGCTGTTTTTT.

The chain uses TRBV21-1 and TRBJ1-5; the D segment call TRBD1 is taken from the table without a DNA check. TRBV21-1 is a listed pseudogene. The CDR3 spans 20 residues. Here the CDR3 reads CASSILTGTGGLDSNQPQHF. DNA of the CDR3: TGTGCCAGCAGCATTTTAACCGGGACAGGGGGGCTGGATAGCAATCAGCCCCAGCATTTT.

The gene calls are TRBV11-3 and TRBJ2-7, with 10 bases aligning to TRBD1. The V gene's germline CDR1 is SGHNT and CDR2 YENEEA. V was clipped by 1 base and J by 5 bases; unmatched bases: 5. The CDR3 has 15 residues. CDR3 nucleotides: TGTGCCAGCAGCTTAGCCGGGACAGGGGTGCACGAGCAGTACTTC. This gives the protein CASSLAGTGVHEQYF.

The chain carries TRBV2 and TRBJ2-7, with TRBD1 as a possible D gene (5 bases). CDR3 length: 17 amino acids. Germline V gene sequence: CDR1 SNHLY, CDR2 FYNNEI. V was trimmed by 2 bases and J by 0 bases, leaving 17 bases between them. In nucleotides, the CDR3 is TGTGCCAGCAGTGAACTCTGGGGCCAAGTGAGCTCCTACGAGCAGTACTTC. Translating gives CASSELWGQVSSYEQYF.

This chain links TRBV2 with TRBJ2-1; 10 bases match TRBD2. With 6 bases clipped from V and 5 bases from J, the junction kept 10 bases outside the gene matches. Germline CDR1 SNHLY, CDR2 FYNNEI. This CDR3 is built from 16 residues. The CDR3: CASSYLPTSGNNEQFF. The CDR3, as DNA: TGTGCCAGCAGCTACCTCCCAACTAGCGGGAACAATGAGCAGTTCTTC.

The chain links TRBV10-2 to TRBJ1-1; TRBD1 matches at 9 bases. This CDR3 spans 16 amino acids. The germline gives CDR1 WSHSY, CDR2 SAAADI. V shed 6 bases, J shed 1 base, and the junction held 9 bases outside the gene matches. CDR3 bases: TGCGCCAGCAGAAACCGGGACAGGGACGGGAACACTGAAGCTTTCTTT. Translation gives CASRNRDRDGNTEAFF.

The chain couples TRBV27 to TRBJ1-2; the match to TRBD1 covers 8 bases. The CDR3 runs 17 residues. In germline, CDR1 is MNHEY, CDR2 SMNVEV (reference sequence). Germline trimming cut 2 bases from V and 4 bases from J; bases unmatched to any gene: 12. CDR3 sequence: CASSLRPTRQGTYGYTF. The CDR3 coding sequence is TGTGCCAGCAGTTTACGCCCCACTAGACAGGGGACCTATGGCTACACCTTC.